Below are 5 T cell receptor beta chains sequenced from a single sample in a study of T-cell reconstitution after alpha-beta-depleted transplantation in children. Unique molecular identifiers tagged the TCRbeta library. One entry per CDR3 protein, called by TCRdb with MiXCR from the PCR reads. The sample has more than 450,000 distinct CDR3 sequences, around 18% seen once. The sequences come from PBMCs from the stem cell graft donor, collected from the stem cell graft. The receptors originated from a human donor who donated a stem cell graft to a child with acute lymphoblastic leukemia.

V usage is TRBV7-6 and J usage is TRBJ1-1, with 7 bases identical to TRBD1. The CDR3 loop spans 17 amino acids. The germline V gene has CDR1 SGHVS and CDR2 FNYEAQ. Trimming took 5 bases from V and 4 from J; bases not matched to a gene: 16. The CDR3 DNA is TGTGCCAGCAGCGCGTGGGGAAGGACAGGCCGACTCACTGAAGCTTTCTTT. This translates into CASSAWGRTGRLTEAFF.

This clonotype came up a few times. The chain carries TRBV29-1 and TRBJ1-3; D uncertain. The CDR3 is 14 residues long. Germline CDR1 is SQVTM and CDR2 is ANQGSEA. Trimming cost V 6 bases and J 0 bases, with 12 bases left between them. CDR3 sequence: CSVMDGFSGNTIYF. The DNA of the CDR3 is TGCAGCGTCATGGACGGCTTCTCTGGAAACACCATATATTTT. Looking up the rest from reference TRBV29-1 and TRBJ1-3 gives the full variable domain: SAVISQKPSRDICQRGTSLTIQCQVDSQVTMMFWYRQQPGQSLTLIATANQGSEATYESGFVIDKFPISRPNLTFSTLTVSNMSPEDSSIYLCSVMDGFSGNTIYFGEGSWLTVV.

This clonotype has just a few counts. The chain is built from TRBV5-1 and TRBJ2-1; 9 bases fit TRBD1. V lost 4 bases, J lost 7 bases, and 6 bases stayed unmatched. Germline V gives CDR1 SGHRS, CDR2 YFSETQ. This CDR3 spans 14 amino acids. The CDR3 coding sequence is TGCGCCAGCAGCCTCGGGACAGGGTGGAATGAGCAGTTCTTC. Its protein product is CASSLGTGWNEQFF.

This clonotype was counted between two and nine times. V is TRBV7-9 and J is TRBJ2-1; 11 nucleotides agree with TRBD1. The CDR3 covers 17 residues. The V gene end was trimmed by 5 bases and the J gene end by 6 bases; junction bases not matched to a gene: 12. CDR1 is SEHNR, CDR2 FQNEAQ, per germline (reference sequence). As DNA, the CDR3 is TGTGCCAGCAGCGGACAGGGGGCGCGAGACTCCGGCAATGAGCAGTTCTTC. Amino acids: CASSGQGARDSGNEQFF. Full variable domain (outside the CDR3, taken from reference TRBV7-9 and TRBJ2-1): DTGVSQNPRHKITKRGQNVTFRCDPISEHNRLYWYRQTLGQGPEFLTYFQNEAQLEKSRLLSDRFSAERPKGSFSTLEIQRTEQGDSAMYLCASSGQGARDSGNEQFFGPGTRLTVL.

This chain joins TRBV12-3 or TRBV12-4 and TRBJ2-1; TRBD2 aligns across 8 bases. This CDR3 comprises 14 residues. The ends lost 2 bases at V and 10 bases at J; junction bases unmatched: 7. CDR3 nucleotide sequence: TGTGCCAGCAGTTTATTGGCGGGAGGAAACGAGCAGTTCTTC. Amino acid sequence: CASSLLAGGNEQFF.